This TCR beta chain was identified in a study of CD8+ T cells in alopecia areata. Study as a whole: Patients received oral tofacitinib, 5 to 10 mg twice daily, for moderate-to-severe alopecia areata.

Extraction of RNA preceded its reverse transcription into cDNA, which served as the sequencing template. Produced via immunoSEQ multiplex PCR; TCRdb's table is partial and in-frame only. The table lists more than 9,500 clones, 57% of them singletons. V was pared by 9 bases and J by 2 bases, with 16 bases of the junction left unmatched. Germline CDR1 SEHNR, CDR2 FQNEAQ (reference sequence). The CDR3 contains 19 residues. The investigators collected lesional scalp punch biopsies and peripheral blood from alopecia areata patients. General study results and limits: Lesional scalp displayed greater clonality than normal scalp, most notably in alopecia totalis/universalis.

In its sample, this clone was seen a few times. The antigen remains undetermined. The gene calls are TRBV7-9 and TRBJ2-1; 13 nucleotides line up with TRBD2. The source of this sequence is a human donor with alopecia areata. Sequencing input: skin. This chain's CDR3 is CASKSGTSGDLDTYNEQFF. CDR3 nucleotide sequence: TGTGCCAGTAAGTCCGGGACTAGCGGGGATCTCGACACCTACAATGAGCAGTTCTTC.